This T cell receptor beta chain was sequenced for a study of cytomegalovirus exposure and HLA in healthy donors. Study overall: An early release of data contained 75 million to 100 million unique TCRs, which came from HLA-typed donors. Study results and limitations: Among CMV-associated TCR beta chains, most appeared HLA-restricted in a later analysis. A previous analysis found most TCR beta V segments productive roughly 87% or roughly 30% of the time.

Comment on this clone: The antigen is undetermined.

Vbeta (60) and Jbeta (13) primers were used in the PCR. Clones were read by immunoSEQ multiplex PCR, and TCRdb kept only the in-frame ones, dropping some. The table includes over 85,000 clones, around 78% detected once. Healthy individuals who donated bone marrow served as the donors. CDR3 length: 13 amino acids. The V end was cut by 1 base, the J end by 4 bases, with 5 bases between. CDR1 is LGHNA and CDR2 is YSLEER in the germline V gene. Sequencing was carried out using PBMCs. The source of this sequence is a middle-aged man in good health and CMV-seronegative. The gene calls are TRBV4-3 and TRBJ1-5, with D uncertain. CDR3 sequence (DNA): TGCGCCAGCAGCCAAGCGGTTAATCAGCCCCAGCATTTT. Amino acids: CASSQAVNQPQHF.